The sequence of this T cell receptor (beta chain) was determined in a study of blood T cell repertoires in COVID-19. About the study: T cells, B-cell-depleted T cells, or PBMCs provided the cDNA or gDNA that served as material.

CDR3 length: 16 residues. V shed 0 bases, J shed 5 bases, and the junction held 7 bases outside the gene matches. Germline V gene data show CDR1 as SGHNT and CDR2 as YYREEE (reference sequence). Measured with immunoSEQ multiplex PCR; TCRdb has only the in-frame clones, and not every one. The sample consists of about 330,000 clones, around 87% of them appearing once. This chain connects TRBV5-4 to TRBJ2-5, with 10 bases aligning to TRBD2. Material: PBMCs or T cells enriched from blood (not recorded which). This TCR derives from a young woman who had recovered from COVID-19. The CDR3 sequence: CASSLVASGGWETQYF. The CDR3, as DNA: TGTGCCAGCAGCTTGGTAGCTAGCGGGGGCTGGGAGACCCAGTACTTC.